Listed below are T cell receptor beta chains from one sample, sequenced in a study of identical twins. TCRdb passed the 5' RACE reads through MiXCR, listing each CDR3 protein once. The profile covers 250,000 to 300,000 distinct CDR3 sequences, with around 8.3% appearing a single time and 3% taken by the ten largest. In addition, the sample was reused for a study of yellow fever vaccine responses in identical twins.

The sequenced material came from CD8+ T cells sorted from blood. Receptor source: a woman younger than 30 in good health. Both conserved end residues are part of each CDR3. The order of the fields is J gene, D gene, clone size, V gene, CDR3 DNA, CDR3 protein. A D gene is named only where the DNA matches it firmly. Rows give clone size only sometimes, using once, few, many, or a class for an expanded clone.

TRBJ2-1,-,-,TRBV6-5,TGTGCCAGCAGTTACATGGTCTACAATGAGCAGTTCTTC,CASSYMVYNEQFF
TRBJ2-5,-,few,TRBV12-3/TRBV12-4,TGTGCCAGCAGTCCGTACGCGCGGGACAGCTTCCAAGAGACCCAGTACTTC,CASSPYARDSFQETQYF
TRBJ2-3,TRBD1,few,TRBV7-9,TGTGCCAGCAGCTCTGTCCGGGACAGTGTCACAGATACGCAGTATTTT,CASSSVRDSVTDTQYF
TRBJ2-3,-,-,TRBV12-3/TRBV12-4,TGTGCCAGCAGTTGGACCGTAAGCACAGATACGCAGTATTTT,CASSWTVSTDTQYF
TRBJ2-7,-,many,TRBV7-9,TGTGCCAGCAGCTTAGTATCGGGGGGCGACTACGAGCAGTACTTC,CASSLVSGGDYEQYF
TRBJ2-1,-,-,TRBV11-2,TGTGCCAGCAGCTTAGACCCAGCCGCTGAGCAGTTCTTC,CASSLDPAAEQFF
TRBJ2-1,TRBD2,-,TRBV6-1,TGTGCCAGCAGTACCGGGACTAGCGGGAGGGGATGGGATGAGCAGTTCTTC,CASSTGTSGRGWDEQFF
TRBJ2-2,TRBD1,few,TRBV20-1,TGCAGTACGGACAGGGGATACACCGGGGAGCTGTTTTTT,CSTDRGYTGELFF
TRBJ2-2,-,-,TRBV6-5,TGTGCCAGCAGTTATGGCGGGCCAACCGGGGAGCTGTTTTTT,CASSYGGPTGELFF
TRBJ2-3,TRBD2,many,TRBV12-3/TRBV12-4,TGTGCCAGCAGCTTAGCGGGAGGGCCGACAGATACGCAGTATTTT,CASSLAGGPTDTQYF
TRBJ2-1,TRBD1,-,TRBV28,TGTGCCAGCAGTCCGAGGGACAGGGGGAGGGATGAGCAGTTCTTC,CASSPRDRGRDEQFF
TRBJ2-7,TRBD2,few,TRBV12-3/TRBV12-4,TGTGCCAGCACGGGAGAAGCGGGAGGGCGCATTTGGGACGAGCAGTACTTC,CASTGEAGGRIWDEQYF
TRBJ2-7,TRBD2,few,TRBV6-2/TRBV6-3,TGTGCCAGCAGTTACTCGAGTCCAGGGGCGAGAGCGGGAGAGGCTTGGGATAGTCGTTTC,CASSYSSPGARAGEAWDSRF
TRBJ2-7,-,many,TRBV15,TGTGCCACCAGCAGAATGAGGGGCCTCTCCTACGAGCAGTACTTC,CATSRMRGLSYEQYF
TRBJ1-1,-,few,TRBV20-1,TGCAGTGCTAGAGATGGGCAGGGGAGGACTGAAGCTTTCTTT,CSARDGQGRTEAFF
TRBJ2-7,-,few,TRBV27,TGTGCCAGCAGCCCCGGAGCCACCTACGAGCAGTACTTC,CASSPGATYEQYF
TRBJ2-1,-,-,TRBV6-2/TRBV6-3,TGTGCCAGCAGTTTGACTAGAGGGGGCAATGAGCAGTTCTTC,CASSLTRGGNEQFF
TRBJ2-7,-,many,TRBV5-1,TGCGCCAGCAGCTTGGACTCGGTTGCATACGAGCAGTACTTC,CASSLDSVAYEQYF
TRBJ2-1,TRBD2,-,TRBV19,TGTGCCAGTAGTAAAAGCGGGAGCTCCTACAATGAGCAGTTCTTC,CASSKSGSSYNEQFF
TRBJ2-2,-,few,TRBV11-3,TGTGCCAGCAGCGCGCAGGGGAACACCGGGGAGCTGTTTTTT,CASSAQGNTGELFF
TRBJ2-7,-,few,TRBV29-1,TGCAGCGTTGAGAGGAACCCCTACGAGCAGTACTTC,CSVERNPYEQYF
TRBJ1-1,-,many,TRBV29-1,TGCAGCGTCCTCTTAACAGGGAAGGGCACTGAAGCTTTCTTT,CSVLLTGKGTEAFF
TRBJ2-7,-,few,TRBV25-1,TGTGCCAGCGAAGAAACCGGGACCCTTTACGAGCAGTACTTC,CASEETGTLYEQYF
TRBJ2-1,-,-,TRBV21-1,TGTGCCAGCAGCAGACCGGGACCGCTGTTTTCTGAGCAGTTCTTC,CASSRPGPLFSEQFF
TRBJ1-3,-,few,TRBV20-1,TGCAGTGCTAGCCCCCAGGGAACTGTCGACACCATATATTTT,CSASPQGTVDTIYF
TRBJ2-7,TRBD1,many,TRBV27,TGTGCCAGCGGGGACAGGGACGCCTACGAGCAGTACTTC,CASGDRDAYEQYF
TRBJ2-3,-,-,TRBV4-3,TGCGCCAGCAGCCATAAACTTCAGGCTAGCACAGATACGCAGTATTTT,CASSHKLQASTDTQYF
TRBJ2-1,TRBD2,few,TRBV10-3,TGTGCGGTGAGGGCTACAACGGGACTAGCGGGGGAAGTCAATGAGCAGTTCTTC,CAVRATTGLAGEVNEQFF
TRBJ2-7,-,many,TRBV20-1,TGCAGTGCTAGAGAGCCCGGGGACTCCTACGAGCAGTACTTC,CSAREPGDSYEQYF
TRBJ2-2,-,many,TRBV15,TGTGCCACTAAGATGGGGCCTTCCCCCGGGGAGCTGTTTTTT,CATKMGPSPGELFF
TRBJ2-1,TRBD2,many,TRBV6-2/TRBV6-3,TGTGCCAGCCACGGACTAGGGATCTACAATGAGCAGTTCTTC,CASHGLGIYNEQFF
TRBJ2-7,-,-,TRBV27,TGTGCCAGCAGTAACGGAGCGGTTAGGCGCGAGCAGTACTTC,CASSNGAVRREQYF
TRBJ1-2,-,few,TRBV30,TGTGCCTGGAGACTAGGGGACTATGGCTACACCTTC,CAWRLGDYGYTF
TRBJ2-7,-,many,TRBV27,TGTGCCAGCAGTGTCGGTGGGGGCTACGAGCAGTACTTC,CASSVGGGYEQYF
TRBJ2-7,-,few,TRBV6-6,TGTGCCAGCAGTTACTTGGGGGAGCAGTACTTC,CASSYLGEQYF
TRBJ2-5,-,-,TRBV7-2,TGTGCCAGCAGCGCAAACCTGTACCAAGAGACCCAGTACTTC,CASSANLYQETQYF
TRBJ1-5,-,-,TRBV4-3,TGCGCCAGCAGCCAAGATCCAGGGCTGGATCAGCCCCAGCATTTT,CASSQDPGLDQPQHF
TRBJ2-7,TRBD2,many,TRBV2,TGTGCCAGCAAGCTAGCACTAGCGGCCTACGAGCAGTACTTC,CASKLALAAYEQYF
TRBJ2-7,-,many,TRBV25-1,TGTGCCAGCAGTGAAAGAGGCGGCTCCTACGAGCAGTACTTC,CASSERGGSYEQYF
TRBJ2-1,TRBD2,once,TRBV27,TGTGCCAGCAGTACCGGACTAGCGGAATACAATGAGCAGTTCTTC,CASSTGLAEYNEQFF
TRBJ1-2,-,-,TRBV4-2,TGTGCCAGCAGCCAAGCATCGCAGTTTAACTATGGCTACACCTTC,CASSQASQFNYGYTF
TRBJ2-7,TRBD1,-,TRBV20-1,TGCAGTGCGGAGGAGGACAGGGAAAACTACGAGCAGTACTTC,CSAEEDRENYEQYF
TRBJ2-7,TRBD1,few,TRBV12-3/TRBV12-4,TGTGCCAGCAGCCCTGACAGGGATACCTCCTACGAGCAGTACTTC,CASSPDRDTSYEQYF
TRBJ2-1,TRBD1,-,TRBV7-2,TGTGCCAGCAGCTTATCAACAGGGGAGTGGGCGCAGTTCTTC,CASSLSTGEWAQFF
TRBJ2-7,TRBD2,few,TRBV29-1,TGCAGCGTTGAATTTCGGGAGGGCTACGAGCAGTACTTC,CSVEFREGYEQYF
TRBJ2-7,-,many,TRBV7-9,TGTGCCAGCAGCTTACCCCTAAGCTCCTACGAGCAGTACTTC,CASSLPLSSYEQYF
TRBJ2-7,TRBD1,few,TRBV28,TGTGCCAGCAGGGACAGGGGCTCCGAGCAGTACTTC,CASRDRGSEQYF
TRBJ2-7,TRBD1,few,TRBV7-9,TGTGCCAGCAGCTTGGACCTCGGACAGGTATCCTACGAGCAGTACTTC,CASSLDLGQVSYEQYF
TRBJ2-1,-,few,TRBV27,TGTGCCAGCGGGTGGGAAATTCGGTTCTTC,CASGWEIRFF
TRBJ2-4,-,-,TRBV28,TGTGCCAGCAGTCAACCGACTAGTGGAGTAGGGGACATTCAGTACTTC,CASSQPTSGVGDIQYF
TRBJ2-5,TRBD2,-,TRBV3-1,TGTGCCAGCAGTCCCCGGACTAGCGGGGGCCGAACACAAGAGACCCAGTACTTC,CASSPRTSGGRTQETQYF
TRBJ2-1,-,-,TRBV7-3,TGTGCCAGCAGGGGCGGAAGGAGTCTTAATGAGCAGTTCTTC,CASRGGRSLNEQFF
TRBJ2-3,-,few,TRBV6-1,TGTGCCAGCAGGCAGGAGTGGCAACCAACAGATACGCAGTATTTT,CASRQEWQPTDTQYF
TRBJ2-3,TRBD1,-,TRBV28,TGTGCCAGCAGACCCACGGGACAGGGAAAAGCCTGGCCAGATACGCAGTATTTT,CASRPTGQGKAWPDTQYF
TRBJ2-7,-,-,TRBV20-1,TGCAGTGCTAGAGATAGGACCGCCTACGAGCAGTACTTC,CSARDRTAYEQYF
TRBJ2-7,TRBD1,many,TRBV29-1,TGCAGCGCTGACAGGGGTGGGTACGAGCAGTACTTC,CSADRGGYEQYF
TRBJ2-3,-,-,TRBV28,TGTGCCAGCAAGAAAGGGGCGGGGGCCCGAGATACGCAGTATTTT,CASKKGAGARDTQYF
TRBJ2-5,TRBD2,once,TRBV11-1,TGTGCCAGCAGCTTAGCTCGCACTAGCGGGGGGGCCGAACGAGAGACCCAGTACTTC,CASSLARTSGGAERETQYF
TRBJ2-7,-,-,TRBV23-1,TGCGCCAGCAGTCAACGTCCACCGCGCCCATACGAGCAGTACTTC,CASSQRPPRPYEQYF
TRBJ1-2,-,many,TRBV7-9,TGTGCCAGCGGAACCGACACCTTC,CASGTDTF